These 29 T cell receptor beta chains came from one sample sequenced in a study of T cells after posttransplantation cyclophosphamide. Here immunoSEQ multiplex PCR was the method, and the copy in TCRdb shows in-frame clones only, minus some. This sample comprises 45,000 to 55,000 clones, none seen once only. The sample consisted of PBMCs. The receptors come from a man aged 40-55 years in good health, CMV-negative, and a related stem cell transplant donor.

This clone has at least ten counts. The chain recombines TRBV6-5 with TRBJ1-2; 7 bases match TRBD1. Trimming removed 10 bases from V and 6 bases from J; junction bases left unmatched: 11. The germline V gene encodes CDR1 MNHEY and CDR2 SVGAGI. This CDR3 region has 13 residues. The CDR3 nucleotides read TGTGCCACCCCAAGGGGGGACAGTAATGGCTACACCTTC. It yields the protein CATPRGDSNGYTF.

This clone was counted many times. The V gene is TRBV6-6, the J gene TRBJ2-5; 7 nucleotides match TRBD1. CDR3 length equals 15 residues. CDR1 and CDR2 (germline): MNHNY, SVGAGI (reference sequence). V trimming: 5 bases; J trimming: 3 bases; junction bases outside the gene matches: 9. CDR3 protein: CASSRFSTGKETQYF. CDR3 in DNA: TGTGCCAGCAGTCGCTTCTCGACAGGGAAAGAGACCCAGTACTTC.

Ten or more counts support this clone. V gene TRBV19 combines with J gene TRBJ1-3; no firm D call. The ends were cut back, 9 bases at V and 0 bases at J, with 6 bases in the middle. Germline V CDR1 and CDR2: LNHDA, SQIVND (reference sequence). This CDR3 is 12 amino acids long. The CDR3 DNA reads as TGTGCCAGCCACAGCTCTGGAAACACCATATATTTT. It is translated as CASHSSGNTIYF.

In its sample, this clone was seen many times. The rearrangement uses TRBV4-1 and TRBJ1-5, with D perhaps TRBD1 (6 bases). The CDR3 has 13 amino acids. V was cut by 7 bases and J by 7 bases, with 14 bases left in between. CDR1 is MGHRA, CDR2 YSYEKL, per germline. As DNA, the CDR3 is TGCGCCAGCACCCAGGGGCGTAGCCAGCCCCAGCATTTT. Translating gives CASTQGRSQPQHF.

This clone showed up many times. V gene TRBV28 combines with J gene TRBJ2-1; the match to TRBD2 covers 11 bases. The CDR3 contains 15 residues. Germline-derived CDR1 and CDR2 are MDHEN and SYDVKM. V shed 5 bases and J 4 bases; nucleotides not matched to a gene: 4. The CDR3 DNA reads as TGTGCCAGCAGTAAGACTAGCGGGATTTACAATGAGCAGTTCTTC. Its protein is CASSKTSGIYNEQFF.

This clone was detected many times. This rearrangement joins TRBV19 to TRBJ2-7; 12 bases are a match to TRBD2. J lost 3 bases, V lost 5 bases, and 2 bases had no gene match. Germline CDR1 LNHDA, CDR2 SQIVND (reference sequence). The CDR3 has 14 residues. The CDR3 bases are TGTGCCAGTAGTGGGGGACTAGCGGGCTACGAGCAGTACTTC. This codes for CASSGGLAGYEQYF.

This clone has just a few counts. The chain recombines TRBV4-1 with TRBJ2-5; TRBD1 agrees at 10 bases. The DNA end favors TRBJ2-7, so the J call may be wrong. Germline V gene sequence: CDR1 MGHRA, CDR2 YSYEKL. This CDR3 spans 16 amino acids. CDR3 nucleotide sequence: TGCGCCAGCAGCCTAACAGGACAGGGGGATGGCTACGAGCAGTACTTC. This encodes CASSLTGQGDGYEQYF.

Regarding this clone: A much larger clone lies one base from this, so it may be a read error. The chain carries TRBV5-6 and TRBJ2-1; 12 bases align to TRBD1. Germline-derived CDR1 and CDR2 are SGHDT and YYEEEE. The CDR3 spans 14 residues. DNA of the CDR3: TGTGTCAGCAGCGCCCGGGACAGGGGGCCATTTCAGTTCTTC. It is translated as CVSSARDRGPFQFF.

This clone was observed many times. This chain joins TRBV6-5 and TRBJ2-1, with 7 bases matching TRBD2. Germline-derived CDR1 and CDR2 are MNHEY and SVGAGI. This CDR3 comprises 16 residues. Unmatched junction bases numbered 9, after V lost 0 bases and J lost 7 bases. The CDR3, as DNA: TGTGCCAGCAGTTACTCGGCGGGAGTAAGCCTAAATGAGCAGTTCTTC. It is translated as CASSYSAGVSLNEQFF.

This clone was observed at least ten times. The chain combines TRBV11-1 with TRBJ2-1; the match to TRBD2 covers 8 bases. The CDR3 consists of 16 residues. Germline V CDR1 and CDR2: SGHAT, FQDESV (reference sequence). V lost 1 base to trimming and J lost 2 bases; unmatched junction nucleotides: 4. The CDR3 loop reads CASSLVIGGAYNEQFF. CDR3 DNA sequence: TGTGCCAGCAGCTTAGTCATCGGGGGGGCCTACAATGAGCAGTTCTTC.

This clone was counted a few times. The chain has TRBV9 and TRBJ2-3; D might be TRBD1 (5 bases). Germline V CDR1 and CDR2: SGDLS, YYNGEE. The CDR3 covers 16 residues. V lost 0 bases to trimming and J lost 1 base, with 12 bases between them. CDR3 nucleotides: TGTGCCAGCAGCGTAGGGTGGCAGGGCCGCACAGATACGCAGTATTTT. It encodes CASSVGWQGRTDTQYF.

At least ten counts were recorded for this clone. The chain is built from TRBV5-4 and TRBJ1-2; 9 bases align to TRBD1. Trimming took 0 bases from V and 5 from J; bases not matched to a gene: 2. This CDR3 region has 14 residues. Germline assignment: CDR1 SGHNT and CDR2 YYREEE (reference sequence). CDR3 loop: CASSLVGQGYGYTF. DNA of the CDR3: TGTGCCAGCAGCTTGGTGGGACAGGGTTATGGCTACACCTTC. Full variable domain (outside the CDR3, taken from reference TRBV5-4 and TRBJ1-2): ETGVTQSPTHLIKTRGQQVTLRCSSQSGHNTVSWYQQALGQGPQFIFQYYREEENGRGNFPPRFSGLQFPNYSSELNVNALELDDSALYLCASSLVGQGYGYTFGSGTRLTVV.

This clone was counted many times. This CDR3 reads CASSQGQAYEQYF. As DNA, the CDR3 is TGTGCCAGCTCACAAGGACAGGCCTACGAGCAGTACTTC. This rearrangement joins TRBV18 to TRBJ2-7, with 7 bases matching TRBD1. This CDR3 contains 13 residues. The junction had 2 bases not matched to a gene; V was cut back by 4 bases and J by 2 bases. The germline V gene encodes CDR1 KGHSH and CDR2 LQKENI.

This clone appeared many times. This chain uses TRBV5-8 with TRBJ2-7; D is ambiguous. This CDR3 spans 12 amino acids. The germline V gene encodes CDR1 SGHTS and CDR2 YDEGEE. V shed 4 bases and J shed 2 bases, with 7 bases lying between them. CDR3 in amino acids: CASSGETYEQYF. The CDR3 DNA reads TGTGCCAGCAGCGGAGAAACCTACGAGCAGTACTTC.

This clone was seen ten or more times. The CDR3 bases are TGTGCCAGTCAGACTAGCGGGACATCCTACGAGCAGTACTTC. It codes for CASQTSGTSYEQYF. The rearrangement uses TRBV19 and TRBJ2-7; 11 nucleotides line up with TRBD2. V dropped 8 bases and J dropped 1; count of bases not matched to a gene: 4. The CDR3 runs to 14 residues. CDR1 and CDR2 (germline): LNHDA, SQIVND (reference sequence).

This clone was seen repeatedly, ten times or more. The chain carries TRBV14 and TRBJ1-2; TRBD1 matches 8 bases. This CDR3 spans 13 amino acids. The J segment lost 4 bases and the V segment lost 8 bases, leaving 6 bases of the junction unmatched. Germline loops: CDR1 SGHDN, CDR2 FVKESK. The DNA for the CDR3 is TGTGCCAGCCGCGGGACAGGATTCTATGGCTACACCTTC. Encoded protein: CASRGTGFYGYTF.

This clone has a count of ten or more. The chain carries TRBV1 and TRBJ2-7; TRBD2 is the table's D call, not checked against the DNA. TRBV1 has pseudogene status. The CDR3 runs 20 residues. CDR3 in DNA: TGCACCAGCAGCCAAGATCTGGGGTTGCGGGACCCACGGGCGAACGGCGAGCAGTACTTC. Encoded protein: CTSSQDLGLRDPRANGEQYF.

This clone was seen repeatedly, ten times or more. The V call is TRBV7-2, the J call TRBJ1-1; D gene uncertain. V was cut by 1 base and J by 4 bases, with 7 bases left in between. This CDR3 has 13 residues. Germline assignment: CDR1 SGHTA and CDR2 FQGNSA. The CDR3 loop is CASSLDRGTEAFF. In DNA form, the CDR3 reads TGTGCCAGCAGCTTAGATCGCGGCACTGAAGCTTTCTTT.

This clone was detected ten times or more. V is TRBV6-1 and J is TRBJ2-1; TRBD1 is a possible D gene (6 bases). Deletions cut 2 bases from V and 6 bases from J, with 14 bases between. The CDR3 is made up of 15 amino acids. Germline V gene data show CDR1 as MNHNS and CDR2 as SASEGT. The DNA for the CDR3 is TGTGCCAGCAGTGAATACACTGGGGGCGTCAATGAGCAGTTCTTC. Its protein product is CASSEYTGGVNEQFF.

At least ten counts were recorded for this clone. The chain links TRBV11-3 to TRBJ2-2; D perhaps matches TRBD1 (5 bases). The CDR3 extends over 13 amino acids. V lost 6 bases, J lost 6 bases, and 11 bases lay in between. Germline V gene data show CDR1 as SGHNT and CDR2 as YENEEA. The CDR3 is CASSRRDPGELFF. The CDR3 coding sequence is TGTGCCAGCAGTCGCAGGGATCCCGGGGAGCTGTTTTTT.

At least ten counts were recorded for this clone. The chain joins TRBV11-2 to TRBJ2-1; TRBD2 matches at 10 bases. V lost 4 bases, J lost 14 bases, and 14 bases stayed unmatched. CDR3 length: 15 amino acids. CDR1 is SGHAT and CDR2 is FQNNGV in the germline V gene. CDR3 protein: CASSSSLAGEQEEFF. As DNA, the CDR3 is TGTGCCAGCAGCTCTTCGCTAGCGGGAGAACAGGAGGAGTTCTTC. Supplemented by reference TRBV11-2 and TRBJ2-1, the full variable domain reads EAGVAQSPRYKIIEKRQSVAFWCNPISGHATLYWYQQILGQGPKLLIQFQNNGVVDDSQLPKDRFSAERLKGVDSTLKIQPAKLEDSAVYLCASSSSLAGEQEEFFGPGTRLTVL.

This clone was seen ten or more times. The chain has TRBV28 and TRBJ2-1; 7 bases map to TRBD2. The V gene's germline CDR1 is MDHEN and CDR2 SYDVKM. Losses at the gene ends were 3 bases for V and 8 bases for J; bases not matched to a gene: 10. The CDR3 is 15 amino acids. The CDR3 reads CASSFTSGARDEQFF. The CDR3 region has the DNA TGTGCCAGCAGTTTTACGAGCGGGGCCCGCGATGAGCAGTTCTTC.

In this sample, this clone turned up many times. J is TRBJ2-3 and V is TRBV11-3, with D perhaps matching TRBD2 (5 bases). Per germline, CDR1 SGHNT and CDR2 YENEEA. V lost 4 bases and J 2 bases, leaving 10 bases between the germline ends. The CDR3 length is 14 residues. The CDR3 loop reads CASSSTRTTDTQYF. The DNA for the CDR3 is TGTGCCAGCAGCTCCACTAGGACCACAGATACGCAGTATTTT.

The sample holds many counts of this clone. V and J are TRBV19 and TRBJ1-1, with D possibly TRBD1 on 6 matching bases. Germline values: CDR1 LNHDA, CDR2 SQIVND (reference sequence). Trimming stripped 5 bases from V and 0 bases from J, with 22 bases between. This CDR3 comprises 18 residues. This CDR3 is CASSLEWDTRIMNTEAFF. The DNA for the CDR3 is TGTGCCAGTAGTCTGGAGTGGGACACACGAATCATGAACACTGAAGCTTTCTTT.

This clone was seen repeatedly, ten times or more. This chain joins TRBV19 and TRBJ2-2; 9 bases match TRBD2. The CDR3 is made up of 19 amino acids. Germline CDR1 and CDR2: LNHDA and SQIVND (reference sequence). Trimming removed 1 base from V and 3 bases from J; junction bases left unmatched: 12. The CDR3 is CASSIGASGNSFDTGELFF. CDR3 nucleotides: TGTGCCAGTAGTATAGGAGCTAGCGGGAATTCGTTTGACACCGGGGAGCTGTTTTTT.

This clone was found many times. The chain carries TRBV7-9 and TRBJ1-4; 10 bases map to TRBD1. CDR1 and CDR2 from the germline V gene are SEHNR and FQNEAQ (reference sequence). The CDR3 sequence is 12 residues long. The J segment lost 7 bases and the V segment lost 8 bases, leaving 1 base of the junction unmatched. This chain's CDR3 is CASGQGGEKLFF. Here the CDR3 DNA reads TGTGCCAGCGGACAGGGGGGTGAAAAACTGTTTTTT.

This clone came up many times. J is TRBJ2-5 and V is TRBV6-6; 7 bases match TRBD2. Germline V gene lookup returns CDR1 MNHNY and CDR2 SVGAGI (reference sequence). The CDR3 sequence is 14 residues long. The ends lost 4 bases at V and 5 bases at J; junction bases unmatched: 7. DNA for the CDR3: TGTGCCAGCAGTTCCCTATTCGGGGGGGAGACCCAGTACTTC. Protein: CASSSLFGGETQYF.

There are many counts of this clone. This chain joins TRBV9 and TRBJ2-5; possible D gene TRBD1, 6 bases. The CDR3 consists of 17 residues. V dropped 3 bases and J dropped 2 bases, with 20 bases sitting between them. Per germline, CDR1 SGDLS and CDR2 YYNGEE. The CDR3 sequence is CASSAPSLTGLQETQYF. The CDR3 DNA reads TGTGCCAGCAGCGCCCCCTCCTTGACAGGTCTTCAAGAGACCCAGTACTTC.

This sequence joins TRBV6-1 and TRBJ2-7; 7 nucleotides agree with TRBD2. Trimming took 4 bases from V and 6 from J; bases not matched to a gene: 6. Germline V gene data show CDR1 as MNHNS and CDR2 as SASEGT. This CDR3 spans 13 amino acids. The CDR3 loop reads CASSGTSFSEQYF. The CDR3 bases are TGTGCCAGCAGTGGGACTAGTTTTTCCGAGCAGTACTTC.